This T cell receptor beta chain was sequenced during a study of post-analysis software for immune sequencing data. On the study more broadly: Relapsing-remitting, secondary progressive and progressive-relapsing multiple sclerosis were all included among the disease courses. Whole-study findings and limits: Batch-matched samples strongly co-clustered by F measure. People with multiple sclerosis had a significantly lower normalized Chao1 diversity than controls did. The five TRBV segments detected at higher frequency in patients than in controls included TRBV5-6, TRBV5-1 and TRBV20-1.

Trimming shortened V by 3 bases and J by 5 bases, and 13 bases separated the two germline ends. Germline CDR1 is SQVTM and CDR2 is ANQGSEA. The CDR3 is 13 amino acids. Incorporated into the TCR beta cDNA libraries were unique molecular identifiers, which served to reduce PCR and sequencing biases. Some 500,000 cDNA molecules were obtained per 1 to 10 million input T cells. TCRdb reprocessed the PCR reads via MiXCR and lists one record per CDR3 protein. Of more than 500,000 distinct CDR3 sequences in the sample, under 40% were seen once. This clonotype appeared a few times. The target antigen is unknown.

The chain joins TRBV29-1 to TRBJ1-2, with D uncertain. Material for sequencing was blood. This clonotype was obtained from a girl aged 2-17 years with multiple sclerosis. CDR3: CSVDSFAEYGYTF. DNA of the CDR3: TGCAGCGTTGATAGTTTTGCTGAGTATGGCTACACCTTC.